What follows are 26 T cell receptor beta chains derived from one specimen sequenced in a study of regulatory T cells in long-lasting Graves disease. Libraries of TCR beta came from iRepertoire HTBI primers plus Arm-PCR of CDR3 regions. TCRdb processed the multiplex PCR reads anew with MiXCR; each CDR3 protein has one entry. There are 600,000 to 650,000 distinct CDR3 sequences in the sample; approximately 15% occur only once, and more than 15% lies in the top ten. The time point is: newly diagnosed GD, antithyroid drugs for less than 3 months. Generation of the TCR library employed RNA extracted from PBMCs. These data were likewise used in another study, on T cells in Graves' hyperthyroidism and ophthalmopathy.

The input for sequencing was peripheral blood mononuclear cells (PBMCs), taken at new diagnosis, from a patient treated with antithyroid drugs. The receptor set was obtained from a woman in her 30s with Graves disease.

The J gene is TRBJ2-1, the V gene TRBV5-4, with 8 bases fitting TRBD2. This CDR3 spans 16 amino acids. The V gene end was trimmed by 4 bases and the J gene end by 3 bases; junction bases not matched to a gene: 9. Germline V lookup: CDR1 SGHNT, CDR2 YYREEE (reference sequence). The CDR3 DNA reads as TGTGCCAGCAGCCCGGGAGGGAGGGTAAACTACAATGAGCAGTTCTTC. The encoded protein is CASSPGGRVNYNEQFF. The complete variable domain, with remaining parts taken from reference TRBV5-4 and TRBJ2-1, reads ETGVTQSPTHLIKTRGQQVTLRCSSQSGHNTVSWYQQALGQGPQFIFQYYREEENGRGNFPPRFSGLQFPNYSSELNVNALELDDSALYLCASSPGGRVNYNEQFFGPGTRLTVL.

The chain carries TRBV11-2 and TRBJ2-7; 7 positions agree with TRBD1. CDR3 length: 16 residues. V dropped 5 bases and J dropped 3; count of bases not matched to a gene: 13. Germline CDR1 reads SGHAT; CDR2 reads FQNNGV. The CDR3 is CASSRTSGTDGYEQYF. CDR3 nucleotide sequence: TGTGCCAGCAGCCGAACCTCCGGGACAGATGGCTACGAGCAGTACTTC.

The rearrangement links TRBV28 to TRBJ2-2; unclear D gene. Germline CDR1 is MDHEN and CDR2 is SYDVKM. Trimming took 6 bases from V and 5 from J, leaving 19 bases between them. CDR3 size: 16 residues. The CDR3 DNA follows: TGTGCCAGCAGCTCCGACGGCGGTACCCTGACCGGGGAGCTGTTTTTT. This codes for CASSSDGGTLTGELFF.

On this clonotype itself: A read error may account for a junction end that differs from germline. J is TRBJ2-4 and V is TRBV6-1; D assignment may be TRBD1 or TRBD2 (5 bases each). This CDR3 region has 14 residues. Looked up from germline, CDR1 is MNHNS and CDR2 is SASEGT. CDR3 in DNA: TGTGTCAGCAGACGGGACCTAGCCAAAAACATTCAGTACTTC. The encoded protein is CVSRRDLAKNIQYF.

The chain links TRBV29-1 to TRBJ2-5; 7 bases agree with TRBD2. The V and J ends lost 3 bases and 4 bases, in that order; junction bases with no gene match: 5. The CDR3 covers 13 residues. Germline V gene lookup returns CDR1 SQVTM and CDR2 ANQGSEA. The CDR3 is CSVERGSVETQYF. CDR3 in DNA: TGCAGCGTTGAGCGCGGGAGTGTAGAGACCCAGTACTTC.

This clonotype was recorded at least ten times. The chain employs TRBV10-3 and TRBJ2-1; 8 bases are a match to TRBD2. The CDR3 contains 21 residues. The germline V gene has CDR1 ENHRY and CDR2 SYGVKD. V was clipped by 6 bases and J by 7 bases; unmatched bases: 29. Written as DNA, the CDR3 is TGTGCCATCAGCGACCCAGCGGGAGACCATGCCCGGCTTAAGTGGGGTAATGAGCAGTTCTTC. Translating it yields CAISDPAGDHARLKWGNEQFF.

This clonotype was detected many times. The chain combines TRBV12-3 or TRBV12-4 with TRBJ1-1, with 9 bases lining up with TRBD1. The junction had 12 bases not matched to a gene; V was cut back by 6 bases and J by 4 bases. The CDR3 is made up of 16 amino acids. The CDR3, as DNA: TGTGCCAGCAGCTCCAACGACGGGACAGGGATCACTGAAGCTTTCTTT. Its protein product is CASSSNDGTGITEAFF.

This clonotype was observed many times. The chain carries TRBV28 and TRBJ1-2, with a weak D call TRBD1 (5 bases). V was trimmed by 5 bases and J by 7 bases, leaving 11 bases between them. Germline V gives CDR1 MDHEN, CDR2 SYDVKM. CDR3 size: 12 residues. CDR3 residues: CASSGTAGGYTF. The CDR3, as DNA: TGTGCCAGCAGTGGGACGGCCGGTGGCTACACCTTC.

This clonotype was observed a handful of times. CDR3 loop: CASSRGTPSSGNTIYF. The CDR3 DNA reads TGTGCCAGTAGTAGGGGGACACCGAGCTCTGGAAACACCATATATTTT. The rearrangement links TRBV19 to TRBJ1-3; D possibly corresponds to TRBD1 (6 bases). There are 16 residues in the CDR3. CDR1 is LNHDA and CDR2 is SQIVND in the germline V gene (reference sequence). Trimming removed 4 bases from V and 0 bases from J, with 13 bases in between.

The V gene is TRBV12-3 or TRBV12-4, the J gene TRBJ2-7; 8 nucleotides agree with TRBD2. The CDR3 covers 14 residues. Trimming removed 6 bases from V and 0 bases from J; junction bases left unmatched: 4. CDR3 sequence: CASRNSGNSYEQYF. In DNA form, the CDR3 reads TGTGCCAGCAGGAATAGCGGGAACTCCTACGAGCAGTACTTC.

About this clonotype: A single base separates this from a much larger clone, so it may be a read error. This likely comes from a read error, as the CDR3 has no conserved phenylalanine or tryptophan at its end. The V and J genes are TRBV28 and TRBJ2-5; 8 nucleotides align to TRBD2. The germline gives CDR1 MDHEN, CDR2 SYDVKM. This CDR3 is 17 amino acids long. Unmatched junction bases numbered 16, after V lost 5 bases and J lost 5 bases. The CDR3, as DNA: TGTGCCAGCAGTGCGGGGGCGGGGGGAGGGCCCCGGGAGACCCAGTACTCC. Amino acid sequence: CASSAGAGGGPRETQYS.

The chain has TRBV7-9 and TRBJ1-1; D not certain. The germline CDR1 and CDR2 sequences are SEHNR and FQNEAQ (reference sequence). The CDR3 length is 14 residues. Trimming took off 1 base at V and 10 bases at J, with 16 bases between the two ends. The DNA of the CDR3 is TGTGCCAGCAGCTTAGTAGGCCAGGCGAGTGGAGCTTTCTTT. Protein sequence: CASSLVGQASGAFF.

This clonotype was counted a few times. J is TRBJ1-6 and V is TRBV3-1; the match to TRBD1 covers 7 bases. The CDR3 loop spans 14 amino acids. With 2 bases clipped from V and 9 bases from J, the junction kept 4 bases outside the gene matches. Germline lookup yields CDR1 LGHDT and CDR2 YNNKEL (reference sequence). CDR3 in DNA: TGTGCCAGCAGCCAACGAGGGGGCACTTCACCCCTCCACTTT. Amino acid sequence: CASSQRGGTSPLHF.

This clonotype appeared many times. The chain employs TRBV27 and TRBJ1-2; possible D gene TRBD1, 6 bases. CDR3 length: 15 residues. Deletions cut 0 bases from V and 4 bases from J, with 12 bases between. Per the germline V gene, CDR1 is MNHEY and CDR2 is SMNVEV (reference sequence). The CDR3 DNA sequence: TGTGCCAGCAGTTTATCTTATGGGGGCCGCTATGGCTACACCTTC. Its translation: CASSLSYGGRYGYTF.

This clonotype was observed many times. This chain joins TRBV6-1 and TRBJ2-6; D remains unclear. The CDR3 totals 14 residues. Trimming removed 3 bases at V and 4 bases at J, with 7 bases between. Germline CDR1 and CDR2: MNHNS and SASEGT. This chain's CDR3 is CASSEGVGANVLTF. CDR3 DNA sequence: TGTGCCAGCAGTGAGGGCGTAGGGGCCAACGTCCTGACTTTC.

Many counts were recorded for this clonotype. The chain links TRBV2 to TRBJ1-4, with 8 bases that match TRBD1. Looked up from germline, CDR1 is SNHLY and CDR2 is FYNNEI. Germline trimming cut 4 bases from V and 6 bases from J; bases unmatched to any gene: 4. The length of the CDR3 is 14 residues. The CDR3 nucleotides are TGTGCCAGCAGTGTGACAGGGGTGGATGAAAAACTGTTTTTT. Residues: CASSVTGVDEKLFF.

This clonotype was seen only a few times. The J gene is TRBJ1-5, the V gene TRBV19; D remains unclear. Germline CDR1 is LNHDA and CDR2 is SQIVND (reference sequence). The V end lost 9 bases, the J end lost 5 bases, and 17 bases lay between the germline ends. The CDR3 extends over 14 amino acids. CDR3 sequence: CASTLRAVHQPQHF. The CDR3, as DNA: TGTGCCAGCACCCTTAGGGCAGTGCATCAGCCCCAGCATTTT.

DNA of the CDR3: TGTGCCAGCAGTGAACCCTCGTACAATGAGCAGTTCTTC. Its protein is CASSEPSYNEQFF. The chain couples TRBV6-1 to TRBJ2-1; D remains unclear. Germline assignment: CDR1 MNHNS and CDR2 SASEGT. V was shortened by 2 bases and J by 4 bases, with 6 bases between the two germline ends. This CDR3 has 13 amino acids.

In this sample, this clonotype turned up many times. The CDR3 protein is CASSEHGLQETQYF. CDR3 DNA: TGTGCCAGCAGTGAACATGGTCTCCAAGAGACCCAGTACTTC. J is TRBJ2-5 and V is TRBV2; unclear D gene. This CDR3 comprises 14 residues. Per germline, CDR1 SNHLY and CDR2 FYNNEI. V dropped 2 bases and J dropped 1 base, with 8 bases sitting between them.

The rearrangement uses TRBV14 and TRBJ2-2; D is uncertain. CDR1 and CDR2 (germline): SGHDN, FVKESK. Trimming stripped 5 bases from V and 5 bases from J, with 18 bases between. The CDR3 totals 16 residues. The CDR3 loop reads CASSGRLGYRTGELFF. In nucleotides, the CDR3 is TGTGCCAGCAGCGGCCGTCTTGGTTATAGAACCGGGGAGCTGTTTTTT.

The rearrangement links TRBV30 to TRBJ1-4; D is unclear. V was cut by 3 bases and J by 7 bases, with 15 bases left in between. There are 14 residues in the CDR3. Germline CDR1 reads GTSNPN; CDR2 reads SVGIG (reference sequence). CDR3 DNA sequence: TGTGCCTGGAGCCCCGCGGCCGGTATTGAAAAACTGTTTTTT. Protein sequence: CAWSPAAGIEKLFF.

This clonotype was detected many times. The CDR3 DNA reads TGTGCCAGCAGCTTAACGGGAGGGGTCTACGAGCAGTACTTC. Translated: CASSLTGGVYEQYF. V and J are TRBV11-1 and TRBJ2-7; 8 bases are shared with TRBD2. V shed 2 bases, J shed 3 bases, and the junction held 3 bases outside the gene matches. The CDR3 runs to 14 residues. CDR1 and CDR2 from the germline V gene are SGHAT and FQDESV (reference sequence).

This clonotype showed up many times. CDR3 bases: TGTGCCAGCAGCGAACAGGCTAACACTGAAGCTTTCTTT. This codes for CASSEQANTEAFF. V and J are TRBV2 and TRBJ1-1; possible D gene TRBD1, 5 bases. Trimming shortened V by 6 bases and J by 2 bases, and 10 bases separated the two germline ends. The CDR3 extends over 13 amino acids. Germline CDR1 is SNHLY and CDR2 is FYNNEI.

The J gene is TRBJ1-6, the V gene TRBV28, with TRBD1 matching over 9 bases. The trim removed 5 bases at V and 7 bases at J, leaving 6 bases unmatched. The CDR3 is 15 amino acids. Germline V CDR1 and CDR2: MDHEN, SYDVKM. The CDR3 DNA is TGTGCCAGCAGTATACCACAGGGGGCCAATTCACCCCTCCACTTT. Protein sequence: CASSIPQGANSPLHF.

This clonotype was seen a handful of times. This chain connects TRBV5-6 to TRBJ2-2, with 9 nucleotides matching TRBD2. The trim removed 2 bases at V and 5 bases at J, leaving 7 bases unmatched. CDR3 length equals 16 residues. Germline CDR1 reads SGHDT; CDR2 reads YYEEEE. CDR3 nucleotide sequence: TGTGCCAGCAGCTTTTCCGGGACTAGCTTAACCGGGGAGCTGTTTTTT. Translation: CASSFSGTSLTGELFF. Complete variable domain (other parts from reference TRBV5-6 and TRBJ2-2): DAGVTQSPTHLIKTRGQQVTLRCSPKSGHDTVSWYQQALGQGPQFIFQYYEEEERQRGNFPDRFSGHQFPNYSSELNVNALLLGDSALYLCASSFSGTSLTGELFFGEGSRLTVL.

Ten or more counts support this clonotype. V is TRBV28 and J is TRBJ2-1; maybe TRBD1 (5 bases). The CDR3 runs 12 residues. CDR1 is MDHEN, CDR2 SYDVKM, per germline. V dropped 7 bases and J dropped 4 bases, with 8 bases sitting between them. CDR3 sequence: CASKPGYNEQFF. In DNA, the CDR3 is TGTGCCAGCAAACCAGGGTACAATGAGCAGTTCTTC.